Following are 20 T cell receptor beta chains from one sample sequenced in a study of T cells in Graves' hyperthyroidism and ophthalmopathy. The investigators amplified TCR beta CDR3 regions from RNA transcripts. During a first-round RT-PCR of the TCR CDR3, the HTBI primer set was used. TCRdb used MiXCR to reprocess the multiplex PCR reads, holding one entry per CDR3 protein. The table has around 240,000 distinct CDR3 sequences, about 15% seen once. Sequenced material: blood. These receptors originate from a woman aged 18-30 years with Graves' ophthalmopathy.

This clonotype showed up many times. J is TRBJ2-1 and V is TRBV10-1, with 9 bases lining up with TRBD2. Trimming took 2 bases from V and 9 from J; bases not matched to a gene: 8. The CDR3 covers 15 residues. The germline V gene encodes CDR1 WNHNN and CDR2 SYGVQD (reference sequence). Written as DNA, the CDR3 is TGCGCCAGCAGTGAGGGGCGGGGGGGCCCGGGTGAGCAGTTCTTC. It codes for CASSEGRGGPGEQFF.

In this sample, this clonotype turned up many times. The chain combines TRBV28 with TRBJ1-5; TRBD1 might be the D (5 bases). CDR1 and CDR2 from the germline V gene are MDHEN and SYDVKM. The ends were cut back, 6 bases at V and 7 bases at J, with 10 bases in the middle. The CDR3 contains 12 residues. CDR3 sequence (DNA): TGTGCCAGCAGGCGGGACGTACAGCCCCAGCATTTT. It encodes CASRRDVQPQHF.

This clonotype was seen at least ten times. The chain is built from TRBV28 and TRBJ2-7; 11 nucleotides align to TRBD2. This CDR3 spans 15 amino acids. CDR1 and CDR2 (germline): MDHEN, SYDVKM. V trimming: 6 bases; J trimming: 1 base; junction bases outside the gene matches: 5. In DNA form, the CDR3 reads TGTGCCAGCAGGACGCTAGCGGGGGGTTCCTACGAGCAGTACTTC. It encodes CASRTLAGGSYEQYF.

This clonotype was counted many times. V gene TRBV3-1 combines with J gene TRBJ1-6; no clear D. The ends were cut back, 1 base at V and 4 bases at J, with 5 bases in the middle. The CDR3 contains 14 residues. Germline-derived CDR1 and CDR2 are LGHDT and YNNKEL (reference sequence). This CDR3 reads CASSQVGYNSPLHF. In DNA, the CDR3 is TGTGCCAGCAGCCAAGTAGGGTATAATTCACCCCTCCACTTT.

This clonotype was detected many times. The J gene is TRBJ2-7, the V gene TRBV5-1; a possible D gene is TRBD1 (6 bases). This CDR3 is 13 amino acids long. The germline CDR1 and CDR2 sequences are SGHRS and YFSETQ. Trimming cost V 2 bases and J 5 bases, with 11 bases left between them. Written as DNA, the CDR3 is TGCGCCAGCAGCTTTCCACAGGGAAACGAGCAGTACTTC. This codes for CASSFPQGNEQYF.

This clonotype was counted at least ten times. CDR3 bases: TGTGCCAGCAGCTTATCTGGCGGGAGGGGACGGGGAGAGCAGTACTTC. Translated: CASSLSGGRGRGEQYF. The chain uses TRBV7-2 and TRBJ2-7; 9 bases fit TRBD2. CDR3 size: 16 residues. From germline, CDR1 is SGHTA and CDR2 FQGNSA. V lost 2 bases to trimming and J lost 7 bases; unmatched junction nucleotides: 12.

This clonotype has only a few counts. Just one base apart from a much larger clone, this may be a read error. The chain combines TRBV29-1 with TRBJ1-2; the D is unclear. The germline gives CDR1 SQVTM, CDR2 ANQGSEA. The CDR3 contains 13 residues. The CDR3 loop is CGVEWASTYGYTF. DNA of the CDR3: TGCGGCGTTGAATGGGCGTCAACCTATGGCTACACCTTC.

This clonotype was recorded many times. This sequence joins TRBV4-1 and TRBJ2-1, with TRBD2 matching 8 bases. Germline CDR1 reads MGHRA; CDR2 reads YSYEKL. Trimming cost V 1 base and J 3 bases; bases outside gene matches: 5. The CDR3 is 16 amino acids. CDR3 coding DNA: TGCGCCAGCAGCCAAGGAACTAGCGGTTTCTACAATGAGCAGTTCTTC. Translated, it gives CASSQGTSGFYNEQFF.

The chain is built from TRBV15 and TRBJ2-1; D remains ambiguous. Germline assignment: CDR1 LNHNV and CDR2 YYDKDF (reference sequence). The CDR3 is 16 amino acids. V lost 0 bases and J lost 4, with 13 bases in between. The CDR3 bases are TGTGCCACCAGCAGAGATTACGGACGAAGTTACAATGAGCAGTTCTTC. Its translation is CATSRDYGRSYNEQFF.

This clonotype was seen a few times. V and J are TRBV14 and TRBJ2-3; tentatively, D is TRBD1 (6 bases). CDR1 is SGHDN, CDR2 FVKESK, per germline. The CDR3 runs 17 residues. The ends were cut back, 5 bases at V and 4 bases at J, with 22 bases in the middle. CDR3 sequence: CASSTGPGKVVADTQYF. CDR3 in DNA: TGTGCCAGCAGCACAGGGCCGGGAAAAGTTGTCGCAGATACGCAGTATTTT.

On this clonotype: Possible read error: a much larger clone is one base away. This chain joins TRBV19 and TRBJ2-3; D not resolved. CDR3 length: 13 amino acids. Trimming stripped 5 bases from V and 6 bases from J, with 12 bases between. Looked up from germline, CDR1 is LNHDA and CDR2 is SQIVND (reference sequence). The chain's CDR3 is CASSVDGQDTQYF. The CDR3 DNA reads TGTGCCAGTAGTGTGGACGGGCAGGATACGCAGTATTTT. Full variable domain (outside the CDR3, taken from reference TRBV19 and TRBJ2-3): DGGITQSPKYLFRKEGQNVTLSCEQNLNHDAMYWYRQDPGQGLRLIYYSQIVNDFQKGDIAEGYSVSREKKESFPLTVTSAQKNPTAFYLCASSVDGQDTQYFGPGTRLTVL.

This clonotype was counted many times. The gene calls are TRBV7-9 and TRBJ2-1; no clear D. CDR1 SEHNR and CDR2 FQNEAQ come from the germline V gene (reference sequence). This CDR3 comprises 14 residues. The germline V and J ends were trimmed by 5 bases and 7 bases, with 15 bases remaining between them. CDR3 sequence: CASSEVDTRNEQFF. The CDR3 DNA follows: TGTGCCAGCAGCGAGGTCGACACGCGGAATGAGCAGTTCTTC.

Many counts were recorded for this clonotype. The CDR3 nucleotides read TGTGCCAGCAGCTTTCTACAGGGACCCTCCTACGAGCAGTACTTC. It codes for CASSFLQGPSYEQYF. The rearrangement links TRBV11-1 to TRBJ2-7, with a weak D call TRBD1 (6 bases). V was pared by 3 bases and J by 0 bases, with 12 bases between. Germline values: CDR1 SGHAT, CDR2 FQDESV (reference sequence). The CDR3 covers 15 residues.

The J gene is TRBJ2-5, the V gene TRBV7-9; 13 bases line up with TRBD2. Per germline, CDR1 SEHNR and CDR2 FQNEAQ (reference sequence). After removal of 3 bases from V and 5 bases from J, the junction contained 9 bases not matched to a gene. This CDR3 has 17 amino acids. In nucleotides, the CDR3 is TGTGCCAGCAGCTTTTTACTAGCGGGGGGGCTAATGGAGACCCAGTACTTC. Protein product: CASSFLLAGGLMETQYF.

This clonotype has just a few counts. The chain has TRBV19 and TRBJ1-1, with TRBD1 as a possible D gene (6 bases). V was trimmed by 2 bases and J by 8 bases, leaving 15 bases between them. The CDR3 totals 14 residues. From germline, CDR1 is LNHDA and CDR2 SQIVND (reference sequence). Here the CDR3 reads CASSIQGSRKEAFF. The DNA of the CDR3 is TGTGCCAGTAGTATACAGGGGTCGCGGAAGGAAGCTTTCTTT.

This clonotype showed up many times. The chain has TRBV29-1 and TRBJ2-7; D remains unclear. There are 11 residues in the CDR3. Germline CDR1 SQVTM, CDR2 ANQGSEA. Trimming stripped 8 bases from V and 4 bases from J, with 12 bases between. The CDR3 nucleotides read TGCAGCTACACATCTCTGTACGAGCAGTACTTC. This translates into CSYTSLYEQYF.

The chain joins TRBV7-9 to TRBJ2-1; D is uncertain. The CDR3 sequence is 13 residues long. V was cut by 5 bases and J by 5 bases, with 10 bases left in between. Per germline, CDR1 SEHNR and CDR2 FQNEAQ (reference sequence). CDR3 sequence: CASSLIIDNEQFF. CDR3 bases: TGTGCCAGCAGCCTTATTATAGACAATGAGCAGTTCTTC.

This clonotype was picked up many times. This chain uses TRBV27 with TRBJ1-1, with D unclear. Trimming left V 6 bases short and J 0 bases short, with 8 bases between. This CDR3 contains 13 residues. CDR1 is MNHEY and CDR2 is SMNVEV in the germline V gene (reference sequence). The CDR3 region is CASRFLMNTEAFF. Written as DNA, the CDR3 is TGTGCCAGCAGATTCCTAATGAACACTGAAGCTTTCTTT.

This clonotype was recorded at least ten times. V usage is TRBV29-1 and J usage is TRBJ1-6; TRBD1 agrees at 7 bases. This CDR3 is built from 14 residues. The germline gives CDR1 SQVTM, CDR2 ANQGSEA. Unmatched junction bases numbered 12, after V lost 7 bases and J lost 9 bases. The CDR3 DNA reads TGCAGCGCAAGACAGACAGGGCTCGGTTCACCCCTCCACTTT. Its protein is CSARQTGLGSPLHF.

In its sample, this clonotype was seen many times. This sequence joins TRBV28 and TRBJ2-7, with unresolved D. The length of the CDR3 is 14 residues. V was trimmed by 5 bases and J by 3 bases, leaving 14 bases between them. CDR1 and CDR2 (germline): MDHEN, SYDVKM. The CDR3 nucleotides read TGTGCCAGCAGTCCAGACATTGGGCTCTACGAGCAGTACTTC. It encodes CASSPDIGLYEQYF.